The next 21 T cell receptor beta chains were all read from a single sample in a study of shared clonotypes between healthy human individuals. This table comes from immunoSEQ multiplex PCR, and its TCRdb copy is limited to in-frame clones, with some not included. The profile covers more than 550,000 clones, with 72% appearing a single time and less than 2% taken by the ten largest. Sequenced sample: memory CD4+ T cells sorted from blood. Subset reported: CD45RA-negative fraction. These receptors all stem from a woman younger than 45 in good health.

The genes are TRBV28 and TRBJ1-2, with 8 bases that match TRBD1. V trimming: 4 bases; J trimming: 0 bases; junction bases outside the gene matches: 7. From germline, CDR1 is MDHEN and CDR2 SYDVKM. This CDR3 region has 16 residues. As DNA, the CDR3 is TGTGCCAGCAGTTCGACAGGGGACGGAACTAACTATGGCTACACCTTC. This gives the protein CASSSTGDGTNYGYTF.

This CDR3 reads CASSLNGRVVDEQYF. In DNA form, the CDR3 reads TGTGCCAGCAGCTTAAACGGGAGGGTGGTTGACGAGCAGTACTTC. This chain connects TRBV7-2 to TRBJ2-7; 8 bases line up with TRBD2. The germline V gene has CDR1 SGHTA and CDR2 FQGNSA. This CDR3 region has 15 residues. After removal of 2 bases from V and 5 bases from J, the junction contained 8 bases not matched to a gene.

V gene TRBV5-6 combines with J gene TRBJ1-4; 8 bases agree with TRBD1. The CDR3 spans 14 residues. Germline CDR1 SGHDT, CDR2 YYEEEE. V was pared by 0 bases and J by 7 bases, with 2 bases of the junction left unmatched. The CDR3 loop is CASSLGQGTEKLFF. In DNA form, the CDR3 reads TGTGCCAGCAGCTTGGGACAGGGGACTGAAAAACTGTTTTTT.

The chain recombines TRBV5-4 with TRBJ1-1, with a weak D call TRBD1 (5 bases). Germline V gene data show CDR1 as SGHNT and CDR2 as YYREEE (reference sequence). The V end lost 0 bases, the J end lost 1 base, and 13 bases lay between the germline ends. This CDR3 is built from 16 residues. CDR3 protein: CASSLGAFQGNTEAFF. The CDR3 DNA reads TGTGCCAGCAGCTTGGGAGCTTTCCAGGGGAACACTGAAGCTTTCTTT.

This chain links TRBV27 with TRBJ2-4, with D tentatively TRBD1 (6 bases). Trimming took 4 bases from V and 0 from J, leaving 13 bases between them. Germline CDR1 reads MNHEY; CDR2 reads SMNVEV (reference sequence). The CDR3 consists of 16 residues. CDR3 bases: TGTGCCAGCAGTTCATACGACAGGCTAGCCAAAAACATTCAGTACTTC. Amino acid sequence: CASSSYDRLAKNIQYF.

With respect to this clone: Distinct nucleotide sequences in the sample also encode this CDR3. This chain joins TRBV28 and TRBJ1-2; unclear D gene. Germline V lookup: CDR1 MDHEN, CDR2 SYDVKM. Deletions cut 3 bases from V and 3 bases from J, with 5 bases between. The CDR3 spans 12 residues. The CDR3 DNA is TGTGCCAGCAGTTTGCGGGACTATGGCTACACCTTC. This encodes CASSLRDYGYTF.

This clone was observed a handful of times. V gene TRBV2 combines with J gene TRBJ2-7, with D perhaps TRBD1 or TRBD2 (5 bases each). The CDR3 consists of 15 residues. Germline CDR1 and CDR2: SNHLY and FYNNEI. Trimming removed 3 bases at V and 3 bases at J, with 15 bases between. CDR3 DNA: TGTGCCAGCAGTGAGAGGGACCCACACCACTACGAGCAGTACTTC. Translating it yields CASSERDPHHYEQYF.

The chain joins TRBV5-8 to TRBJ2-3; D is possibly TRBD1 (5 bases). The germline gives CDR1 SGHTS, CDR2 YDEGEE. This CDR3 contains 15 residues. V was shortened by 4 bases and J by 2 bases, with 14 bases between the two germline ends. CDR3 sequence: CASSQGSTSTDTQYF. The CDR3, as DNA: TGTGCCAGCAGCCAGGGCAGCACCTCCACAGATACGCAGTATTTT.

This clone was picked up one time. This chain links TRBV25-1 with TRBJ2-1; 7 bases are shared with TRBD1. The CDR3 has 13 amino acids. The V gene end was trimmed by 10 bases and the J gene end by 0 bases; junction bases not matched to a gene: 3. The V gene's germline CDR1 is MGHDK and CDR2 SYGVNS. CDR3 nucleotides: TGTGCCACCAGGGACAGCTCCTACAATGAGCAGTTCTTC. The encoded protein is CATRDSSYNEQFF.

This clone was seen many times. V is TRBV2 and J is TRBJ1-2, with D uncertain. Germline values: CDR1 SNHLY, CDR2 FYNNEI. The CDR3 sequence is 15 residues long. Trimming removed 6 bases at V and 5 bases at J, with 19 bases between. Here the CDR3 reads CASSPSPLLTYGYTF. The CDR3, as DNA: TGTGCCAGCAGCCCATCCCCGCTGTTGACGTATGGCTACACCTTC. Full variable domain (rest looked up from reference TRBV2 and TRBJ1-2): EPEVTQTPSHQVTQMGQEVILRCVPISNHLYFYWYRQILGQKVEFLVSFYNNEISEKSEIFDDQFSVERPDGSNFTLKIRSTKLEDSAMYFCASSPSPLLTYGYTFGSGTRLTVV.

The CDR3 DNA reads TGCGCCAGCAGCCAAGTCCAGCTCCGCTCTGGGGCCAACGTCCTGACTTTC. It is translated as CASSQVQLRSGANVLTF. J is TRBJ2-6 and V is TRBV4-1; D is unresolved. This CDR3 contains 17 residues. V lost 1 base and J lost 0, with 10 bases in between. Per germline, CDR1 MGHRA and CDR2 YSYEKL.

The chain uses TRBV19 and TRBJ1-5, with D perhaps matching TRBD1 (5 bases). This CDR3 region has 14 residues. The V end was cut by 6 bases, the J end by 7 bases, with 16 bases between. The germline CDR1 and CDR2 sequences are LNHDA and SQIVND (reference sequence). The CDR3 nucleotides read TGTGCCAGTAGCTGGGACGGGTGGGACCAGCCCCAGCATTTT. This sequence encodes CASSWDGWDQPQHF.

The J gene is TRBJ2-4, the V gene TRBV29-1; perhaps TRBD2 as D (6 bases). The CDR3 loop spans 14 amino acids. Trimming pared 7 bases from V and 2 bases from J, leaving 15 bases between. CDR1 is SQVTM, CDR2 ANQGSEA, per germline. CDR3 sequence reads: CSATGGETKNIQYF. In DNA form, the CDR3 reads TGCAGCGCTACAGGCGGGGAGACCAAAAACATTCAGTACTTC.

V and J are TRBV6-5 and TRBJ2-6; weak D call: TRBD1 (6 bases). Germline V gene lookup returns CDR1 MNHEY and CDR2 SVGAGI. This CDR3 is 15 amino acids long. V lost 6 bases and J lost 3, with 12 bases in between. This chain's CDR3 is CASRETGSGANVLTF. CDR3 bases: TGTGCCAGCAGGGAAACAGGGAGTGGGGCCAACGTCCTGACTTTC.

This clone was counted once. The chain has TRBV27 and TRBJ1-3, with D perhaps TRBD1 (6 bases). Trimming left V 3 bases short and J 0 bases short, with 9 bases between. This CDR3 is built from 15 residues. The germline V gene encodes CDR1 MNHEY and CDR2 SMNVEV (reference sequence). In DNA, the CDR3 is TGTGCCAGCAGTTTTAAGGGGGTCTCTGGAAACACCATATATTTT. Amino acids: CASSFKGVSGNTIYF.

The sample holds one count of this clone. V is TRBV7-8 and J is TRBJ2-7, with 9 positions matching TRBD2. The germline CDR1 and CDR2 sequences are SGHVS and FQNEAQ. The CDR3 has 16 residues. The J segment lost 4 bases and the V segment lost 7 bases, leaving 14 bases of the junction unmatched. CDR3 sequence: CASTQIPSGNGYEQYF. CDR3 nucleotide sequence: TGTGCCAGCACCCAAATTCCTAGCGGGAACGGGTACGAGCAGTACTTC.

This clone was observed once. This chain uses TRBV7-3 with TRBJ2-1, with D tentatively TRBD2 (5 bases). V shed 1 base and J shed 8 bases, with 18 bases lying between them. Germline V lookup: CDR1 SGHTA, CDR2 FQGTGA. The CDR3 consists of 16 residues. Written as DNA, the CDR3 is TGTGCCAGCAGCTTAATAGCCGCTAGCTGGTTCGATGAGCAGTTCTTC. Translation gives CASSLIAASWFDEQFF.

J is TRBJ1-1 and V is TRBV7-9; 7 bases are a match to TRBD1. The CDR3 loop spans 15 amino acids. The trim removed 0 bases at V and 5 bases at J, leaving 6 bases unmatched. Per germline, CDR1 SEHNR and CDR2 FQNEAQ (reference sequence). The DNA for the CDR3 is TGTGCCAGCAGCTTAGCAACAGGGGCGCGGACTGAAGCTTTCTTT. It is translated as CASSLATGARTEAFF.

J is TRBJ2-5 and V is TRBV27; 11 bases line up with TRBD2. CDR3 length: 18 residues. The J segment lost 7 bases and the V segment lost 6 bases, leaving 19 bases of the junction unmatched. In germline, CDR1 is MNHEY, CDR2 SMNVEV (reference sequence). Here the CDR3 reads CASSSVTGTSGPPGTQYF. In DNA, the CDR3 is TGTGCCAGCAGCTCGGTAACCGGGACTAGCGGCCCCCCCGGGACCCAGTACTTC.

The rearrangement uses TRBV25-1 and TRBJ1-3; D possibly corresponds to TRBD1 (6 bases). The CDR3 spans 15 residues. The V end lost 2 bases, the J end lost 0 bases, and 8 bases lay between the germline ends. Germline CDR1 and CDR2: MGHDK and SYGVNS. The CDR3 bases are TGTGCCAGCAGTGAACAGGGGAGCTCTGGAAACACCATATATTTT. Protein: CASSEQGSSGNTIYF. Full variable domain (missing parts from reference TRBV25-1 and TRBJ1-3): EADIYQTPRYLVIGTGKKITLECSQTMGHDKMYWYQQDPGMELHLIHYSYGVNSTEKGDLSSESTVSRIRTEHFPLTLESARPSHTSQYLCASSEQGSSGNTIYFGEGSWLTVV.

J is TRBJ2-7 and V is TRBV5-1, with TRBD2 identical over 12 bases. Per germline, CDR1 SGHRS and CDR2 YFSETQ. The CDR3 consists of 17 residues. The V segment lost 4 bases and the J segment 1 base; nucleotides outside the gene matches: 9. The CDR3 DNA is TGCGCCAGCAGCCCCCCGGGACTAGCGGGCGAATCCTACGAGCAGTACTTC. Translating gives CASSPPGLAGESYEQYF.